The 4 T cell receptor beta chains in this list originate from one sample, sequenced in a study of blood T cell repertoires in COVID-19. Profiled with immunoSEQ multiplex PCR; TCRdb holds only in-frame clones, not every one. The sample shows about 310,000 clones, around nine tenths of them seen only once. The material sequenced was peripheral blood. The origin of the receptors is a man aged 65 to 79 with acute or convalescent COVID-19.

The CDR3 here is CASSQGGGAGGYTF. The CDR3, as DNA: TGTGCCAGCAGCCAAGGGGGGGGCGCGGGTGGCTACACCTTC. J is TRBJ1-2 and V is TRBV3-1 (or the pseudogene TRBV3-2), with a tentative D call TRBD1 (6 bases). Trimming left V 1 base short and J 7 bases short, with 13 bases between. CDR3 length: 14 amino acids. The germline CDR1 and CDR2 sequences are LGHDT and YNNKEL (reference sequence).

The V call is TRBV10-3, the J call TRBJ1-4, with 7 bases lining up with TRBD1. CDR1 ENHRY and CDR2 SYGVKD come from the germline V gene. The CDR3 is 16 amino acids. V lost 2 bases and J lost 6; bases outside the gene matches: 9. This CDR3 reads CAISEKTGAADEKLFF. As DNA, the CDR3 is TGTGCCATCAGTGAGAAAACAGGGGCGGCGGATGAAAAACTGTTTTTT.

This chain connects TRBV4-2 to TRBJ2-7; a possible D gene is TRBD2 (6 bases). This CDR3 region has 16 residues. CDR1 is LGHNA and CDR2 is YNFKEQ in the germline V gene. Trimming removed 3 bases at V and 4 bases at J, with 19 bases between. CDR3 sequence (DNA): TGTGCCAGCAGCCAGGGAATGGGGCTAGCGACGTACGAGCAGTACTTC. Amino acids: CASSQGMGLATYEQYF.

This chain uses TRBV25-1 with TRBJ1-6, with a tentative D call TRBD1 (6 bases). The V end was cut by 8 bases, the J end by 3 bases, with 11 bases between. The germline CDR1 and CDR2 sequences are MGHDK and SYGVNS. The CDR3 sequence is 14 residues long. CDR3 DNA: TGTGCCAGCTCCCAGACAGGCTATAATTCACCCCTCCACTTT. Its translation: CASSQTGYNSPLHF.